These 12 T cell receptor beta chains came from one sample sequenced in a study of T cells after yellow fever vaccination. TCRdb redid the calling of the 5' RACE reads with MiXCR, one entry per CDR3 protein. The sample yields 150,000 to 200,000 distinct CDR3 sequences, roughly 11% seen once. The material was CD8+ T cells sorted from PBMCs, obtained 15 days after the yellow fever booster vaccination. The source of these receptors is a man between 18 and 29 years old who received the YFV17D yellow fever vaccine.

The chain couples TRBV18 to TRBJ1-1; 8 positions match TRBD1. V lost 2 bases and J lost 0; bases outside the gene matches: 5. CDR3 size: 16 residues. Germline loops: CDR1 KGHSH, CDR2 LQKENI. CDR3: CASSPGQGGMNTEAFF. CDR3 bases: TGTGCCAGCTCACCAGGACAGGGTGGAATGAACACTGAAGCTTTCTTT.

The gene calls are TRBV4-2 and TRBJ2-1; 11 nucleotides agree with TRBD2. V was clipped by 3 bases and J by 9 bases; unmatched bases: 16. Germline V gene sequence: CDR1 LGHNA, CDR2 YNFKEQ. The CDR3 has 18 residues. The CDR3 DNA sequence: TGTGCCAGCAGCCACCGTAGCGGGGGGGGACGGAGCACCGGTGAGCAGTTCTTC. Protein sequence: CASSHRSGGGRSTGEQFF.

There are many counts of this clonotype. CDR3 DNA: TGTGCCAGCAGCTTACCGGGAACGGTCTATGAGCAGTTCTTC. Protein product: CASSLPGTVYEQFF. This chain connects TRBV7-2 to TRBJ2-1; D is possibly TRBD2 (5 bases). V was pared by 2 bases and J by 8 bases, with 13 bases between. Looked up from germline, CDR1 is SGHTA and CDR2 is FQGNSA. The length of the CDR3 is 14 residues.

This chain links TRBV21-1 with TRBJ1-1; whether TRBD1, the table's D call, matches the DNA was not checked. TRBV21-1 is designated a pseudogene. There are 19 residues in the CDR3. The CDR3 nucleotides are TGTGCCAGCAGCAAACTTTGGGACCGTTCAGGGTCGGGGGACACTGAAGCTTTCTTT. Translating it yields CASSKLWDRSGSGDTEAFF.

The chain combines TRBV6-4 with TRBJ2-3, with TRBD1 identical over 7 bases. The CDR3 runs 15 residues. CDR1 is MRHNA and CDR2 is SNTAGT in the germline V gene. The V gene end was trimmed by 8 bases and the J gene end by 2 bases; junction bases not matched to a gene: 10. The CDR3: CASSWTGGFTDTQYF. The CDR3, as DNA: TGTGCCAGCTCCTGGACAGGCGGATTCACAGATACGCAGTATTTT.

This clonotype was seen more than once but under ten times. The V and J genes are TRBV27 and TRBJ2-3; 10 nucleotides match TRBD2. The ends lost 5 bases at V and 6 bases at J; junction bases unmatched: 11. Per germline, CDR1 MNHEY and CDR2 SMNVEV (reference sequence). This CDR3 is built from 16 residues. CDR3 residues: CASSPLLAGLGDTQYF. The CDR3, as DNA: TGTGCCAGCAGTCCACTACTAGCGGGGCTGGGGGATACGCAGTATTTT.

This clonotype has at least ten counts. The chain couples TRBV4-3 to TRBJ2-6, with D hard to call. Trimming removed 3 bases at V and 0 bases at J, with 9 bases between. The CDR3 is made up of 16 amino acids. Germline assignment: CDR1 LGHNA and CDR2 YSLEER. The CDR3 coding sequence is TGCGCCAGCAGCCACCACTCGAGCTCTGGGGCCAACGTCCTGACTTTC. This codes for CASSHHSSSGANVLTF.

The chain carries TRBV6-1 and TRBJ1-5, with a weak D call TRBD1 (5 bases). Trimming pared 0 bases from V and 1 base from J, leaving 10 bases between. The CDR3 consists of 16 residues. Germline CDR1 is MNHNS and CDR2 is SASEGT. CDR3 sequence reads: CASSEARGRSNQPQHF. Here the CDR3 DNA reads TGTGCCAGCAGTGAAGCGAGGGGAAGAAGCAATCAGCCCCAGCATTTT.

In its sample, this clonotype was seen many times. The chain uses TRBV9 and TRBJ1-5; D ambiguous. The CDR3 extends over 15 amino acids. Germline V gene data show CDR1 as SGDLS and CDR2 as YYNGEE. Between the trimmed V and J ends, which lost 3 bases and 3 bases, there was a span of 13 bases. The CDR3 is CASSGSIDPNQPQHF. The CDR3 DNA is TGTGCCAGCAGCGGTTCTATAGACCCCAATCAGCCCCAGCATTTT.

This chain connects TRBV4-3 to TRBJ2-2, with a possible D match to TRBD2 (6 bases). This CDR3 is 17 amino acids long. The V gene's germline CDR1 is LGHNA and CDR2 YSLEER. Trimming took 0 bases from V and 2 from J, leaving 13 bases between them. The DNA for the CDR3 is TGCGCCAGCAGCCAAGATTTATTTAGCGGCAACACCGGGGAGCTGTTTTTT. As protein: CASSQDLFSGNTGELFF.

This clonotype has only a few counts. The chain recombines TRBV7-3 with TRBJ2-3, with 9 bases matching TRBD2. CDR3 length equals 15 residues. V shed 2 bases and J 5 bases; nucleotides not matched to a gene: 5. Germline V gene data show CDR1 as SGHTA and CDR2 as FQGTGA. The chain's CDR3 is CASSLASGAEDTQYF. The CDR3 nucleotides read TGTGCCAGCAGCTTAGCTAGCGGGGCTGAAGATACGCAGTATTTT.

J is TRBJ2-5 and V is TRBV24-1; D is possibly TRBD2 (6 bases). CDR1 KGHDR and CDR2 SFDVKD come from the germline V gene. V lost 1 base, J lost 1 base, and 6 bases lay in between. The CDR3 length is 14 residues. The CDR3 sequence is CATSDFGGQETQYF. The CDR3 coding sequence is TGTGCCACCAGTGATTTCGGGGGCCAAGAGACCCAGTACTTC.